Shown below are 32 T cell receptor beta chains from a single sample sequenced in a study of Graves' ophthalmopathy and Graves' hyperthyroidism. Amplification of TCR beta CDR3 regions used RNA transcripts. The first-round RT-PCR employed HTBI primers together with the Qiagen OneStep RT-PCR kit. A multiplex PCR was then performed as the second round. TCRdb called the multiplex PCR reads again in MiXCR, with one record for every CDR3 protein. The data contain some 160,000 distinct CDR3 sequences, just under 40% of them singletons. The specimen was peripheral blood. The receptors here all came from a man aged 30 to 39 with Graves' ophthalmopathy.

The V and J genes are TRBV24-1 and TRBJ2-7, with D possibly matching TRBD1 (7 bases). The CDR3 spans 14 residues. Germline values: CDR1 KGHDR, CDR2 SFDVKD. Between the trimmed V and J ends, which lost 3 bases and 1 base, there was a span of 9 bases. In nucleotides, the CDR3 is TGTGCCACCAGTGATGCGGGACAGTCCTACGAGCAGTACTTC. The encoded protein is CATSDAGQSYEQYF.

This clonotype was seen ten or more times. V and J are TRBV28 and TRBJ2-3; TRBD2 matches 9 bases. V was pared by 10 bases and J by 10 bases, with 6 bases of the junction left unmatched. Germline-derived CDR1 and CDR2 are MDHEN and SYDVKM. This CDR3 is 11 amino acids long. Here the CDR3 reads CANFLAGPQYF. The CDR3 region has the DNA TGTGCCAACTTCCTAGCGGGACCGCAGTATTTT.

The rearrangement uses TRBV28 and TRBJ2-7; D may match TRBD1 or TRBD2 (7 bases each). The CDR3 runs 15 residues. Trimming pared 8 bases from V and 3 bases from J, leaving 20 bases between. The germline CDR1 and CDR2 sequences are MDHEN and SYDVKM. Written as DNA, the CDR3 is TGTGCCAGCGAGAGCCAGGGGGGAGGGTACTACGAGCAGTACTTC. As protein: CASESQGGGYYEQYF.

This clonotype was found many times. The chain links TRBV2 to TRBJ2-3, with 11 bases aligning to TRBD2. The CDR3 contains 17 residues. Germline V gene sequence: CDR1 SNHLY, CDR2 FYNNEI. Unmatched junction bases numbered 2, after V lost 0 bases and J lost 0 bases. CDR3 amino acids: CASSEAGTSGSTDTQYF. The CDR3 DNA sequence: TGTGCCAGCAGTGAAGCGGGGACTAGCGGTAGCACAGATACGCAGTATTTT. Full variable domain (missing parts from reference TRBV2 and TRBJ2-3): EPEVTQTPSHQVTQMGQEVILRCVPISNHLYFYWYRQILGQKVEFLVSFYNNEISEKSEIFDDQFSVERPDGSNFTLKIRSTKLEDSAMYFCASSEAGTSGSTDTQYFGPGTRLTVL.

The J gene is TRBJ1-2, the V gene TRBV6-5; D is unresolved. This CDR3 has 15 residues. The germline V gene has CDR1 MNHEY and CDR2 SVGAGI. V lost 1 base and J 8 bases, leaving 17 bases between the germline ends. The CDR3 region is CASSYFMASQEGYTF. CDR3 DNA: TGTGCCAGCAGTTACTTTATGGCCAGCCAAGAAGGCTACACCTTC.

This clonotype was seen at least ten times. The chain recombines TRBV6-5 with TRBJ1-5; a weak D match, TRBD1 (6 bases). Germline V CDR1 and CDR2: MNHEY, SVGAGI. The CDR3 consists of 19 residues. Between the trimmed V and J ends, which lost 5 bases and 2 bases, there was a span of 25 bases. The CDR3 sequence: CASSPRPGKKGVRNQPQHF. The CDR3 region has the DNA TGTGCCAGCAGTCCCCGCCCGGGAAAAAAGGGGGTACGCAATCAGCCCCAGCATTTT.

This chain uses TRBV7-2 with TRBJ2-5; D may be TRBD2 (5 bases). CDR3 length equals 14 residues. Germline V gene sequence: CDR1 SGHTA, CDR2 FQGNSA. V was shortened by 5 bases and J by 4 bases, with 14 bases between the two germline ends. CDR3: CASSPRTWPETQYF. CDR3 coding DNA: TGTGCCAGCAGCCCCAGGACTTGGCCAGAGACCCAGTACTTC.

This clonotype was seen ten or more times. The chain combines TRBV12-3 or TRBV12-4 with TRBJ1-5; D gene unclear. The CDR3 length is 15 residues. Between the trimmed V and J ends, which lost 4 bases and 0 bases, there was a span of 10 bases. Here the CDR3 DNA reads TGTGCCAGCAGTTCGAACAGTTTTAGCAATCAGCCCCAGCATTTT. Amino acids: CASSSNSFSNQPQHF.

This clonotype was detected many times. V is TRBV4-1 and J is TRBJ2-7; 7 bases agree with TRBD2. The germline gives CDR1 MGHRA, CDR2 YSYEKL. The CDR3 is 16 amino acids. With V trimmed by 0 bases and J by 3 bases, 8 bases remained unmatched. CDR3 nucleotides: TGCGCCAGCAGCCAAGAGCCGGTGGGAGGGCACTACGAGCAGTACTTC. This sequence encodes CASSQEPVGGHYEQYF.

V gene TRBV6-1 combines with J gene TRBJ2-5; 7 bases line up with TRBD2. Trimming at V came to 8 bases and at J to 5 bases, leaving 11 bases not matched to a gene. CDR1 is MNHNS, CDR2 SASEGT, per germline. This CDR3 has 14 residues. The CDR3 DNA follows: TGTGCCAGCCAGGCTAGCGGCTACCGGGAGACCCAGTACTTC. Its protein is CASQASGYRETQYF.

CDR3: CATSDREDGGETQYF. CDR3 bases: TGTGCCACCAGTGACCGTGAGGACGGCGGGGAGACCCAGTACTTC. J is TRBJ2-5 and V is TRBV24-1, with D possibly matching TRBD2 (5 bases). The CDR3 extends over 15 amino acids. V lost 4 bases to trimming and J lost 5 bases, with 16 bases between them. CDR1 is KGHDR and CDR2 is SFDVKD in the germline V gene.

This chain uses TRBV12-5 with TRBJ2-5; 7 bases match TRBD1. This CDR3 is built from 16 residues. The V segment lost 6 bases and the J segment 0 bases; nucleotides outside the gene matches: 10. Germline V gene data show CDR1 as LGHNT and CDR2 as FRNRAP. This CDR3 is CASGMSLTGNQETQYF. The CDR3 DNA is TGTGCTAGTGGAATGAGCTTGACAGGGAACCAAGAGACCCAGTACTTC.

The chain couples TRBV6-5 to TRBJ2-7; possibly TRBD2 for D (6 bases). V was shortened by 2 bases and J by 5 bases, with 16 bases between the two germline ends. CDR3 length: 15 residues. From germline, CDR1 is MNHEY and CDR2 SVGAGI. The CDR3 DNA is TGTGCCAGCAGTTACAAGCCGGGCGGGACGCACGAGCAGTACTTC. Protein: CASSYKPGGTHEQYF.

The chain carries TRBV11-3 and TRBJ2-5; 9 nucleotides align to TRBD2. Germline trimming cut 3 bases from V and 4 bases from J; bases unmatched to any gene: 18. Germline V gene lookup returns CDR1 SGHNT and CDR2 YENEEA. CDR3 length: 19 amino acids. The CDR3: CASSFGLAGLIRAGETQYF. CDR3 DNA: TGTGCCAGCAGCTTTGGCCTAGCGGGATTGATTAGGGCTGGAGAGACCCAGTACTTC.

This clonotype occurred many times. The rearrangement uses TRBV19 and TRBJ1-1; TRBD1 matches at 10 bases. Germline CDR1 is LNHDA and CDR2 is SQIVND (reference sequence). The CDR3 has 16 amino acids. V gave up 11 bases and J gave up 3 bases; unmatched junction bases: 15. This CDR3 reads CARYHPGQGLDTEAFF. In DNA form, the CDR3 reads TGTGCCCGATATCACCCGGGACAGGGGCTTGACACTGAAGCTTTCTTT.

This chain uses TRBV11-2 with TRBJ2-7; 10 nucleotides align to TRBD1. Trimming took 6 bases from V and 1 from J; bases not matched to a gene: 9. This CDR3 is 16 amino acids long. CDR1 is SGHAT, CDR2 FQNNGV, per germline. The CDR3 nucleotides are TGTGCCAGCAGTTTTGGACAGGGGGGATCATCCTACGAGCAGTACTTC. It specifies CASSFGQGGSSYEQYF.

The genes are TRBV25-1 and TRBJ2-7; 14 bases agree with TRBD2. The CDR3 is 19 amino acids. V gave up 7 bases and J gave up 5 bases; unmatched junction bases: 19. The germline CDR1 and CDR2 sequences are MGHDK and SYGVNS. The CDR3 region is CASTRSNTRGLAGADEQYF. The CDR3, as DNA: TGTGCCAGCACCAGATCCAATACCAGGGGACTAGCGGGAGCGGACGAGCAGTACTTC.

This clonotype was counted at least ten times. This chain's CDR3 is CASSYSTSGRANYGYTF. The CDR3 bases are TGTGCCAGCAGTTATTCGACAAGCGGGAGGGCTAACTATGGCTACACCTTC. V usage is TRBV6-2 or TRBV6-3 and J usage is TRBJ1-2; D remains unclear. CDR3 length: 17 amino acids. Germline V gene data show CDR1 as MNHEY and CDR2 as SVGEGT. The V and J ends lost 3 bases and 0 bases respectively, with 17 bases between them.

This clonotype was counted ten times or more. V usage is TRBV2 and J usage is TRBJ1-4, with 7 bases fitting TRBD1. V dropped 6 bases and J dropped 7; count of bases not matched to a gene: 11. The germline V gene encodes CDR1 SNHLY and CDR2 FYNNEI. The CDR3 sequence is 15 residues long. In DNA, the CDR3 is TGTGCCAGCAGCCTCTCACAGGGGAGGGTTGAAAAACTGTTTTTT. This gives the protein CASSLSQGRVEKLFF.

This clonotype was seen more than once but under ten times. The V call is TRBV20-1, the J call TRBJ2-7; a possible D gene is TRBD2 (6 bases). The CDR3 contains 14 residues. CDR1 is DFQATT, CDR2 SNEGSKA, per germline (reference sequence). Trimming cost V 5 bases and J 1 base, with 15 bases left between them. The DNA for the CDR3 is TGCAGTGCTTCCGGACTACTCCAGTCCTACGAGCAGTACTTC. Amino acids: CSASGLLQSYEQYF.

This clonotype appeared many times. The chain combines TRBV6-2 or TRBV6-3 with TRBJ1-5; D is ambiguous. This CDR3 has 16 amino acids. V lost 4 bases to trimming and J lost 4 bases, with 17 bases between them. Germline assignment: CDR1 MNHEY and CDR2 SVGEGT. Written as DNA, the CDR3 is TGTGCCAGCAGTTTTACACGGACGGCACTTAATCAGCCCCAGCATTTT. This gives the protein CASSFTRTALNQPQHF.

This rearrangement joins TRBV7-2 to TRBJ2-7, with D uncertain. V was trimmed by 1 base and J by 3 bases, leaving 10 bases between them. The CDR3 contains 14 residues. Germline V gene sequence: CDR1 SGHTA, CDR2 FQGNSA. DNA for the CDR3: TGTGCCAGCAGCTTAGAGGGCAGGCACTACGAGCAGTACTTC. As protein: CASSLEGRHYEQYF.

The chain carries TRBV28 and TRBJ1-5; 11 bases line up with TRBD1. CDR1 MDHEN and CDR2 SYDVKM come from the germline V gene. V lost 6 bases, J lost 1 base, and 5 bases stayed unmatched. CDR3 length: 16 residues. CDR3 residues: CASSGQGARSNQPQHF. The CDR3 DNA reads as TGTGCCAGCAGCGGACAGGGGGCGCGGAGCAATCAGCCCCAGCATTTT. Variable domain in full (rest from reference TRBV28 and TRBJ1-5): DVKVTQSSRYLVKRTGEKVFLECVQDMDHENMFWYRQDPGLGLRLIYFSYDVKMKEKGDIPEGYSVSREKKERFSLILESASTNQTSMYLCASSGQGARSNQPQHFGDGTRLSIL.

This clonotype was found many times. The chain couples TRBV5-1 to TRBJ2-7; D gene uncertain. Germline lookup yields CDR1 SGHRS and CDR2 YFSETQ. The V and J ends lost 7 bases and 3 bases respectively, with 17 bases between them. CDR3 length: 14 amino acids. In DNA, the CDR3 is TGCGCCAGCGCAGTGGCGTTTTCGGGCTACGAGCAGTACTTC. This codes for CASAVAFSGYEQYF.

V is TRBV19 and J is TRBJ1-1; TRBD1 matches at 10 bases. The ends lost 8 bases at V and 4 bases at J; junction bases unmatched: 10. CDR1 and CDR2 (germline): LNHDA, SQIVND (reference sequence). The CDR3 loop spans 15 amino acids. The CDR3 DNA reads TGTGCCAGTGGGGGGACAGGGGCCCGGGGCACTGAAGCTTTCTTT. Protein: CASGGTGARGTEAFF.

This clonotype was picked up many times. This chain joins TRBV6-5 and TRBJ2-7; 7 nucleotides line up with TRBD1. CDR3 length: 15 residues. Germline CDR1 reads MNHEY; CDR2 reads SVGAGI. V lost 6 bases to trimming and J lost 2 bases; unmatched junction nucleotides: 10. For the CDR3, the DNA is TGTGCCAGCAGCTTTACAGGGGTGGGGGCCTACGAGCAGTACTTC. Translated, it gives CASSFTGVGAYEQYF.

Turning to this clonotype: A much larger clone differs from this one at a single base, so this may be a read error. The CDR3 coding sequence is TGTGCCAGCCAAACCGACAGCTATGGCTACACCTTC. This translates into CASQTDSYGYTF. V usage is TRBV6-1 and J usage is TRBJ1-2; D perhaps matches TRBD1 (5 bases). Trimming left V 8 bases short and J 4 bases short, with 11 bases between. CDR1 and CDR2 from the germline V gene are MNHNS and SASEGT. The CDR3 extends over 12 amino acids.

This clonotype was observed many times. CDR3 sequence reads: CASSSPTYQETQYF. In nucleotides, the CDR3 is TGTGCCAGCAGCTCCCCTACGTACCAAGAGACCCAGTACTTC. This chain links TRBV7-2 with TRBJ2-5; D not certain. The CDR3 loop spans 14 amino acids. Germline lookup yields CDR1 SGHTA and CDR2 FQGNSA. The V end lost 4 bases, the J end lost 0 bases, and 9 bases lay between the germline ends.

This clonotype was picked up one time. The chain links TRBV7-6 to TRBJ1-1; possible D gene TRBD1, 5 bases. Germline V gene sequence: CDR1 SGHVS, CDR2 FNYEAQ. CDR3 size: 15 residues. Trimming pared 5 bases from V and 0 bases from J, leaving 13 bases between. CDR3 sequence (DNA): TGTGCCAGCAGCCCAACCGACAGAATGAACACTGAAGCTTTCTTT. Residues: CASSPTDRMNTEAFF.

There are many counts of this clonotype. The chain carries TRBV5-6 and TRBJ2-7; D uncertain. The CDR3 runs 14 residues. Between the trimmed V and J ends, which lost 3 bases and 4 bases, there was a span of 14 bases. The germline gives CDR1 SGHDT, CDR2 YYEEEE. In nucleotides, the CDR3 is TGTGCCAGCAGCTCTGGCCCAAGGTCGTACGAGCAGTACTTC. Translating it yields CASSSGPRSYEQYF.

This clonotype was counted ten times or more. This chain joins TRBV29-1 and TRBJ1-2, with D perhaps TRBD1 (5 bases). This CDR3 spans 15 amino acids. With 0 bases removed from V and 4 bases from J, the gap between germline ends came to 15 bases. Germline CDR1 and CDR2: SQVTM and ANQGSEA. The CDR3 region is CSVEDPGQQGYGYTF. The CDR3 nucleotides are TGCAGCGTTGAAGACCCCGGACAACAAGGCTATGGCTACACCTTC.

This clonotype was seen ten or more times. This chain joins TRBV28 and TRBJ2-6; perhaps TRBD2 as D (5 bases). The length of the CDR3 is 18 residues. The germline V gene encodes CDR1 MDHEN and CDR2 SYDVKM. With 3 bases removed from V and 0 bases from J, the gap between germline ends came to 15 bases. CDR3 nucleotides: TGTGCCAGCAGTTTGGGGAGACGTGCCTCCTCTGGGGCCAACGTCCTGACTTTC. It specifies CASSLGRRASSGANVLTF. The whole variable domain, remainder taken from reference TRBV28 and TRBJ2-6, is DVKVTQSSRYLVKRTGEKVFLECVQDMDHENMFWYRQDPGLGLRLIYFSYDVKMKEKGDIPEGYSVSREKKERFSLILESASTNQTSMYLCASSLGRRASSGANVLTFGAGSRLTVL.